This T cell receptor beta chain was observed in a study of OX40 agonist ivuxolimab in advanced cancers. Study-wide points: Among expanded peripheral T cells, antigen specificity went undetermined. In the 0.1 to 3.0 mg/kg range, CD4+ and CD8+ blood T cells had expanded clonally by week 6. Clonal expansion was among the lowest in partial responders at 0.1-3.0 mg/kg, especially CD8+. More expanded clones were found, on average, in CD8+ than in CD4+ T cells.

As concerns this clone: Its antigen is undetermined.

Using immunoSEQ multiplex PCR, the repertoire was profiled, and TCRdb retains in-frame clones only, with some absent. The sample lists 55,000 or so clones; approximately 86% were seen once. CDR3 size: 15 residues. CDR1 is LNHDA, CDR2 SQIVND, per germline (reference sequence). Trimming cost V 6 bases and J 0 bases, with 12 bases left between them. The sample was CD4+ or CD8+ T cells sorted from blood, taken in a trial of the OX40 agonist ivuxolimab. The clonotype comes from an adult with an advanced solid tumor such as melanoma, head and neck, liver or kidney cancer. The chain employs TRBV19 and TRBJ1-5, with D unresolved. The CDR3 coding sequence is TGTGCCAGTAGGGCTCCGGCTTATAGCAATCAGCCCCAGCATTTT. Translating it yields CASRAPAYSNQPQHF.